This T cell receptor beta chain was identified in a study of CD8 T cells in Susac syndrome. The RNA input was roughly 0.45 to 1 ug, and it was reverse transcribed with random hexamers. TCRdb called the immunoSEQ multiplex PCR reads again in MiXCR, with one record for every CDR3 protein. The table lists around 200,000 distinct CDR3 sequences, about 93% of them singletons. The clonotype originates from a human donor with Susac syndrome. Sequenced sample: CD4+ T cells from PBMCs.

CDR3 residues: CASSQDVRTGASYEQYF. The CDR3, as DNA: TGCGCCAGCAGCCAAGATGTTCGGACAGGGGCTTCCTACGAGCAGTACTTC. This rearrangement joins TRBV4-3 to TRBJ2-7; 9 nucleotides align to TRBD1. The germline CDR1 and CDR2 sequences are LGHNA and YSLEER. Germline trimming cut 0 bases from V and 1 base from J; bases unmatched to any gene: 7. CDR3 length equals 17 residues.